These 13 T cell receptor beta chains were all obtained from the same sample, sequenced in a study of cytomegalovirus exposure and HLA in healthy donors. A multiplex PCR was run with 60 Vbeta primers and 13 Jbeta primers. The assay was immunoSEQ multiplex PCR, and TCRdb's table has in-frame clones only and misses some. The table records fewer than 110,000 clones, roughly four fifths of them present only once. The sequenced sample was PBMCs. The receptors were sampled from a man between 18 and 29 years old in good health and CMV-seronegative.

J is TRBJ2-5 and V is TRBV4-3, with 11 bases that match TRBD1. This CDR3 has 14 amino acids. The germline CDR1 and CDR2 sequences are LGHNA and YSLEER. J gave up 4 bases and V 4 bases, and 2 bases lay outside the gene matches. CDR3: CASSLGTGGETQYF. The CDR3 DNA follows: TGCGCCAGCAGCCTCGGGACAGGGGGAGAGACCCAGTACTTC.

This chain links TRBV7-8 with TRBJ1-5; tentative D call: TRBD1 (6 bases). The CDR3 sequence is 13 residues long. The germline gives CDR1 SGHVS, CDR2 FQNEAQ. Trimming took 3 bases from V and 6 from J, leaving 9 bases between them. CDR3 protein: CASSFIRGQPQHF. In DNA, the CDR3 is TGTGCCAGCAGCTTCATCAGGGGTCAGCCCCAGCATTTT.

The chain links TRBV5-1 to TRBJ1-2; TRBD1 matches at 10 bases. Germline CDR1 and CDR2: SGHRS and YFSETQ. Trimming removed 2 bases from V and 8 bases from J; junction bases left unmatched: 3. The CDR3 covers 13 residues. The CDR3 DNA reads TGCGCCAGCAGCTTCCGGGACAGGGGAGGCTACACCTTC. It codes for CASSFRDRGGYTF.

V is TRBV27 and J is TRBJ2-2; 10 bases line up with TRBD1. Germline lookup yields CDR1 MNHEY and CDR2 SMNVEV (reference sequence). The CDR3 contains 15 residues. J was trimmed by 3 bases and V by 7 bases; bases with no gene match: 5. Here the CDR3 reads CASNTGQGYTGELFF. The CDR3 DNA follows: TGTGCCAGCAATACGGGACAGGGGTACACCGGGGAGCTGTTTTTT.

This clone was observed a single time. J is TRBJ1-6 and V is TRBV7-2; TRBD1 agrees at 8 bases. The CDR3 consists of 15 residues. In germline, CDR1 is SGHTA, CDR2 FQGNSA. With 5 bases clipped from V and 10 bases from J, the junction kept 10 bases outside the gene matches. CDR3 nucleotide sequence: TGTGCCAGCAGCGCATGGACAGGGAAGCAATCACCCCTCCACTTT. As protein: CASSAWTGKQSPLHF.

Points on this clone: The germline gene is not matched at one end of the junction; a read error may be the cause. This rearrangement joins TRBV7-9 to TRBJ1-1; possible D gene TRBD1, 5 bases. The CDR3 runs 12 residues. The germline V gene encodes CDR1 SEHNR and CDR2 FQNEAQ (reference sequence). As DNA, the CDR3 is TGTTCCAGCAGCAGAACAGGATTTGAAGCTTTCTTT. Translated: CSSSRTGFEAFF.

As for this clone: Other nucleotide sequences from this sample produce the same CDR3. CDR3 residues: CASSLAGGGNQPQHF. DNA for the CDR3: TGTGCCAGCAGCTTAGCTGGAGGCGGAAATCAGCCCCAGCATTTT. V is TRBV7-9 and J is TRBJ1-5; D is ambiguous. V was trimmed by 0 bases and J by 4 bases, leaving 10 bases between them. Germline values: CDR1 SEHNR, CDR2 FQNEAQ (reference sequence). The CDR3 is 15 amino acids.

This clone was seen a handful of times. This rearrangement joins TRBV11-2 to TRBJ1-2, with 7 bases fitting TRBD1. CDR1 and CDR2 from the germline V gene are SGHAT and FQNNGV. There are 11 residues in the CDR3. V was clipped by 5 bases and J by 7 bases; unmatched bases: 1. The DNA for the CDR3 is TGTGCCAGCAGCCAGGGGGGTGGCTACACCTTC. Translating gives CASSQGGGYTF.

This clone was seen only once. The rearrangement joins TRBV4-3 to TRBJ2-7; D remains unclear. There are 12 residues in the CDR3. The V gene lost 3 bases and the J gene lost 3 bases, with 6 bases spanning the gap. The germline gives CDR1 LGHNA, CDR2 YSLEER. The CDR3 DNA reads as TGCGCCAGCAGCCAGTCCAACTACGAGCAGTACTTC. Encoded protein: CASSQSNYEQYF.

This clone was observed a handful of times. The chain joins TRBV4-3 to TRBJ2-1; 9 positions agree with TRBD2. The length of the CDR3 is 15 residues. Germline CDR1 is LGHNA and CDR2 is YSLEER. V was pared by 5 bases and J by 6 bases, with 8 bases of the junction left unmatched. The CDR3 loop reads CASSSFSGGGNEQFF. CDR3 sequence (DNA): TGCGCCAGCAGCTCTTTTAGCGGGGGCGGCAATGAGCAGTTCTTC.

Note on this clone: Mismatch with germline at one junction end may stem from a read error. V gene TRBV7-9 combines with J gene TRBJ2-1; possible D gene TRBD2, 6 bases. Germline loops: CDR1 SEHNR, CDR2 FQNEAQ (reference sequence). This CDR3 is 12 amino acids long. The CDR3 sequence: CSSSLGGDEQFF. As DNA, the CDR3 is TGTTCCAGCAGCTTGGGCGGGGATGAGCAGTTCTTC.

This clone turned up a few times. V gene TRBV5-1 combines with J gene TRBJ2-3; the D gene is possibly TRBD2 (5 bases). Trimming removed 5 bases from V and 7 bases from J, with 17 bases in between. Germline CDR1 reads SGHRS; CDR2 reads YFSETQ. This CDR3 contains 14 residues. CDR3 coding DNA: TGCGCCAGCAGTCAGGACGGGAACCGTAATACGCAGTATTTT. Amino acids: CASSQDGNRNTQYF.

About this clone: Sequence at one end of the junction differs from germline and may be a read error. This chain uses TRBV15 with TRBJ1-2; D not resolved. The CDR3 is 11 residues long. Germline lookup yields CDR1 LNHNV and CDR2 YYDKDF (reference sequence). CDR3 bases: TGTGCCACCAGCGCCCTGAGTCGCTACCCCTTC. The encoded protein is CATSALSRYPF.